The 9 T cell receptor beta chains listed next were all sequenced from one sample in a study of cytomegalovirus exposure and HLA in healthy donors. PCR employed 60 Vbeta and 13 Jbeta primers. The protocol was immunoSEQ multiplex PCR, while the TCRdb copy is restricted to in-frame clones and leaves out a portion. The table records fewer than 250,000 clones, roughly four fifths of them present only once. The sample comprised PBMCs. The receptors originated from a young man in good health and CMV-seronegative.

V gene TRBV7-6 combines with J gene TRBJ1-1; 7 nucleotides align to TRBD1. In germline, CDR1 is SGHVS, CDR2 FNYEAQ. Losses at the gene ends were 6 bases for V and 4 bases for J; bases not matched to a gene: 11. This CDR3 comprises 15 residues. DNA for the CDR3: TGTGCCAGCAGACCGATAGGGGGCCGTGGCACTGAAGCTTTCTTT. Residues: CASRPIGGRGTEAFF.

As regards this clone: The junction and the germline gene differ at one end; a read error may be behind it. This chain joins TRBV30 and TRBJ2-7; the match to TRBD1 covers 9 bases. This CDR3 is 12 amino acids long. CDR1 GTSNPN and CDR2 SVGIG come from the germline V gene (reference sequence). As DNA, the CDR3 is TGTGCCTGGGCCACAGGGGGCTACGGGCAGTACTTC. Translating it yields CAWATGGYGQYF.

A few counts support this clone. This sequence joins TRBV5-1 and TRBJ2-5; unclear D gene. The CDR3 sequence is 13 residues long. Germline loops: CDR1 SGHRS, CDR2 YFSETQ. The V gene lost 4 bases and the J gene lost 0 bases, with 7 bases spanning the gap. CDR3 nucleotide sequence: TGCGCCAGCAGCCGGAGTTACCAAGAGACCCAGTACTTC. It yields the protein CASSRSYQETQYF.

This chain uses TRBV4-1 with TRBJ2-7; D is undetermined. Between the trimmed V and J ends, which lost 0 bases and 3 bases, there was a span of 6 bases. Germline V gene lookup returns CDR1 MGHRA and CDR2 YSYEKL. This CDR3 is 13 amino acids long. Written as DNA, the CDR3 is TGCGCCAGCAGCCAAGATAGCAGCTACGAGCAGTACTTC. It is translated as CASSQDSSYEQYF.

The chain uses TRBV7-9 and TRBJ2-7; no clear D gene. Germline CDR1 reads SEHNR; CDR2 reads FQNEAQ (reference sequence). This CDR3 has 13 amino acids. Deletions cut 5 bases from V and 6 bases from J, with 14 bases between. For the CDR3, the DNA is TGTGCCAGCAGCCGTCTCGGTGATGTCGAGCAGTACTTC. The encoded protein is CASSRLGDVEQYF.

This clone showed up just once. The chain has TRBV6-5 and TRBJ1-2; TRBD1 aligns across 7 bases. CDR3 length: 12 residues. The V segment lost 7 bases and the J segment 10 bases; nucleotides outside the gene matches: 9. Germline-derived CDR1 and CDR2 are MNHEY and SVGAGI. The CDR3: CASIGTDEVYTF. DNA for the CDR3: TGTGCCAGCATCGGGACAGATGAGGTCTACACCTTC.

The chain employs TRBV11-2 and TRBJ2-3; TRBD2 might be the D (5 bases). This CDR3 contains 15 residues. CDR1 SGHAT and CDR2 FQNNGV come from the germline V gene. V lost 0 bases, J lost 1 base, and 8 bases lay in between. This CDR3 is CASSLELVGTDTQYF. CDR3 coding DNA: TGTGCCAGCAGCTTAGAACTAGTAGGCACAGATACGCAGTATTTT.

V gene TRBV4-3 combines with J gene TRBJ1-1, with a possible D match to TRBD1 (6 bases). The CDR3 is made up of 13 amino acids. V was pared by 0 bases and J by 7 bases, with 9 bases between. Germline-derived CDR1 and CDR2 are LGHNA and YSLEER. The chain's CDR3 is CASSQDPQGEAFF. CDR3 nucleotides: TGCGCCAGCAGCCAAGATCCACAGGGTGAAGCTTTCTTT.

There are a few counts of this clone. J is TRBJ2-5 and V is TRBV5-1; 9 bases are a match to TRBD1. V was pared by 5 bases and J by 4 bases, with 6 bases of the junction left unmatched. The CDR3 is made up of 14 amino acids. Germline CDR1 is SGHRS and CDR2 is YFSETQ. The CDR3 DNA follows: TGCGCCAGCAGACCCACAGGGGGCGTAGAGACCCAGTACTTC. Its translation is CASRPTGGVETQYF. The full variable domain, in which reference TRBV5-1 and TRBJ2-5 provide the parts outside the CDR3, is KAGVTQTPRYLIKTRGQQVTLSCSPISGHRSVSWYQQTPGQGLQFLFEYFSETQRNKGNFPGRFSGRQFSNSRSEMNVSTLELGDSALYLCASRPTGGVETQYFGPGTRLLVL.